This T cell receptor beta chain was captured in a study of T-cell memory formation after mild COVID-19. Points from the study as a whole: Whereas later expanders leaned CD4+, clones contracting day 15 to 85 showed a balanced CD4/CD8 makeup.

TCRdb reanalysed the 5' RACE reads using MiXCR and keeps one entry per CDR3 protein. This sample has about 430,000 distinct CDR3 sequences, with over 15% found just once. Germline CDR1 LNHDA, CDR2 SQIVND (reference sequence). CDR3 length: 17 amino acids. The V and J ends lost 5 bases and 0 bases, in that order; junction bases with no gene match: 10. In regard to this clonotype: Its antigen is unidentified.

Sequencing was performed on PBMCs or a T cell subset sorted from them (not recorded which). The sequence came from a young man who had mild COVID-19 (a few samples of this study predate the infection). Cell type and time point are not known. The chain couples TRBV19 to TRBJ1-5; TRBD1 agrees at 7 bases. The CDR3 coding sequence is TGTGCCAGTAGTTCTGGACAGGTTTATAATAGCAATCAGCCCCAGCATTTT. Its translation is CASSSGQVYNSNQPQHF.